This TCR beta chain was sequenced in a study of cytomegalovirus exposure and HLA in healthy donors. Study results and caveats: Prior analysis indicated that the majority of TCR beta V segments exhibited productivity approximately 87% or approximately 30% of the time. Later on, an analysis showed TCR association rates differing by HLA locus, with DRB1 the most and HLA-C the fewest. What TCR beta sequences reportedly achieved was accurate prediction of HLA-A and HLA-B alleles in most subjects. Specificity for CMV antigens was confirmed in vitro for three of the CMV-associated chains.

This PCR relied on a set of 60 Vbeta primers and 13 Jbeta primers. The table came from immunoSEQ multiplex PCR; TCRdb's copy has only in-frame clones and leaves some out. The sample holds about 120,000 clones, about four fifths seen once. CDR1 and CDR2 (germline): MDHEN, SYDVKM. The CDR3 has 15 amino acids. Germline trimming cut 7 bases from V and 9 bases from J; bases unmatched to any gene: 12. With respect to this clone: Its cognate antigen is unknown.

Sequenced: PBMCs. This TCR came from a female donor in good health and CMV-seropositive. The V call is TRBV28, the J call TRBJ1-6, with 7 bases fitting TRBD1. The CDR3 reads CASTLFGQGVSPLHF. For the CDR3, the DNA is TGTGCCAGCACCCTTTTCGGGCAGGGGGTTTCACCCCTCCACTTT.